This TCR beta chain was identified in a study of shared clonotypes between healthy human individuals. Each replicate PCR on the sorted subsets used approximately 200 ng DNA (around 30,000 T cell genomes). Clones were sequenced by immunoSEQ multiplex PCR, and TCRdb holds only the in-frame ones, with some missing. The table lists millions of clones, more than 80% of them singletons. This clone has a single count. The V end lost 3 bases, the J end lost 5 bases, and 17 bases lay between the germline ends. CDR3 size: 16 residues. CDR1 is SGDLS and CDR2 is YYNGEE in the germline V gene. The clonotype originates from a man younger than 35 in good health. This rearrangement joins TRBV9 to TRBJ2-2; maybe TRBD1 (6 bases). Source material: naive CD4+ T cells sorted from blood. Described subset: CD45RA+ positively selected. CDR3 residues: CASSARQVEKTGELFF. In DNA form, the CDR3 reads TGTGCCAGCAGCGCCCGACAGGTTGAGAAAACCGGGGAGCTGTTTTTT.